Presented here are 10 T cell receptor beta chains from one specimen sequenced in a study of T cells after yellow fever vaccination. One entry per CDR3 protein results from TCRdb running MiXCR on the 5' RACE reads. The table records roughly 150,000 distinct CDR3 sequences, 5% to 8% of them present only once. The starting material was CD4+ T cells sorted from PBMCs, obtained 10 days after the yellow fever booster vaccination. These receptors all come from a man younger than 45 who received the YFV17D yellow fever vaccine.

At least ten counts were recorded for this clonotype. V usage is TRBV12-3 or TRBV12-4 and J usage is TRBJ1-5; 8 bases are shared with TRBD1. V was clipped by 6 bases and J by 9 bases; unmatched bases: 13. CDR3 size: 15 residues. CDR3 region: CASSPGTGGVGPQHF. The CDR3 DNA is TGTGCCAGCAGCCCTGGGACAGGTGGGGTAGGGCCCCAGCATTTT.

There are many counts of this clonotype. The J gene is TRBJ2-5, the V gene TRBV12-3 or TRBV12-4, with D perhaps matching TRBD2 (6 bases). The CDR3 has 14 amino acids. V lost 3 bases and J lost 5, with 13 bases in between. CDR3: CASSLFGGGETQYF. Here the CDR3 DNA reads TGTGCCAGCAGTTTGTTCGGCGGAGGGGAGACCCAGTACTTC.

Ten or more counts support this clonotype. CDR3 sequence reads: CASSPQRLDGQYF. The CDR3 nucleotides read TGTGCCAGCAGCCCCCAGAGACTAGACGGGCAGTACTTC. This chain connects TRBV14 to TRBJ2-5, with D possibly TRBD2 on 6 matching bases. Germline V gene lookup returns CDR1 SGHDN and CDR2 FVKESK. CDR3 length equals 13 residues. V lost 4 bases to trimming and J lost 11 bases, with 17 bases between them.

This clonotype appeared many times. The V gene is TRBV5-1, the J gene TRBJ2-1, with no clear D. Germline assignment: CDR1 SGHRS and CDR2 YFSETQ. CDR3 length: 13 amino acids. V gave up 0 bases and J gave up 5 bases, with 6 bases separating them. CDR3 nucleotide sequence: TGCGCCAGCAGCTTGGAAGGCAACAATGAGCAGTTCTTC. Amino acids: CASSLEGNNEQFF.

This CDR3 reads CASTLQASGYNEQFF. Written as DNA, the CDR3 is TGTGCCAGCACATTGCAAGCTTCCGGGTACAATGAGCAGTTCTTC. This chain links TRBV11-2 with TRBJ2-1; D ambiguous. CDR3 length equals 15 residues. V was cut by 7 bases and J by 4 bases, with 17 bases left in between. Germline assignment: CDR1 SGHAT and CDR2 FQNNGV.

Many counts were recorded for this clonotype. CDR3 DNA: TGTGCCATCAGTGAGTCTTATGGAGACGCGGCCAAAAACATTCAGTACTTC. As protein: CAISESYGDAAKNIQYF. This chain links TRBV10-3 with TRBJ2-4; D ambiguous. Trimming took off 0 bases at V and 1 base at J, with 13 bases between the two ends. From germline, CDR1 is ENHRY and CDR2 SYGVKD. The CDR3 has 17 residues.

This clonotype was found a few times. The genes are TRBV5-1 and TRBJ2-7; 8 bases fit TRBD2. The CDR3 extends over 15 amino acids. Germline CDR1 SGHRS, CDR2 YFSETQ. After removal of 2 bases from V and 1 base from J, the junction contained 5 bases not matched to a gene. CDR3 sequence (DNA): TGCGCCAGCAGCTTAAGACTAGCGCGTTCCTACGAGCAGTACTTC. It codes for CASSLRLARSYEQYF.

This clonotype has a count of ten or more. The chain recombines TRBV7-6 with TRBJ1-1; D might be TRBD1 (6 bases). The CDR3 consists of 17 residues. Germline assignment: CDR1 SGHVS and CDR2 FNYEAQ. V lost 4 bases and J 4 bases, leaving 22 bases between the germline ends. CDR3 residues: CASSYPRGGQGGTEAFF. The DNA for the CDR3 is TGTGCCAGCAGCTACCCACGGGGGGGCCAAGGGGGCACTGAAGCTTTCTTT.

Points on this clonotype: At one of its ends the junction is not consistent with the germline gene, which may arise from a read error. The chain is built from TRBV3-1 and TRBJ2-7; D gene uncertain. Germline loops: CDR1 LGHDT, CDR2 YNNKEL (reference sequence). The CDR3 extends over 15 amino acids. In DNA, the CDR3 is TGTGCCACCAGCCAAGGCACCTCTAGCTCCTACGAGCAGTACTTC. Encoded protein: CATSQGTSSSYEQYF.

This clonotype has ten or more counts. The rearrangement uses TRBV6-2 or TRBV6-3 and TRBJ2-2, with D possibly TRBD2 on 5 matching bases. V lost 7 bases to trimming and J lost 5 bases, with 14 bases between them. CDR3 size: 14 residues. In germline, CDR1 is MNHEY, CDR2 SVGEGT. The CDR3 nucleotides read TGTGCCAGCACCATCTCGGGGTGGACCGGGGAGCTGTTTTTT. This sequence encodes CASTISGWTGELFF.